This TCR beta chain emerged from a study of T cells after yellow fever vaccination. TCRdb re-called the 5' RACE reads with MiXCR, one entry per CDR3 protein. The table records around 300,000 distinct CDR3 sequences, approximately 4.5% of them present only once. Findings and limits, study-wide: The study found a weaker secondary response that peaked faster, day 5 versus 15. FACS-sorted repertoires could contain abundant clonotypes contaminating from the bulk population. It was a small share of clonotypes that appeared in both CD4 and CD8 compartments.

About this clonotype itself: The antigen is not known.

The receptor was isolated from a man younger than 35 who received the YFV17D yellow fever vaccine. The sample consisted of PBMCs, taken 15 days after the yellow fever booster vaccination.

The CDR3 nucleotides read TGTGCCAGCAGCCAAATCTCAGATACGCAGTATTTT. Translated: CASSQISDTQYF. The chain couples TRBV2 to TRBJ2-3; D is unresolved. The CDR3 consists of 12 residues. From germline, CDR1 is SNHLY and CDR2 FYNNEI. V was pared by 6 bases and J by 4 bases, with 8 bases between.